Each of the 9 T cell receptor beta chains below was sequenced from the same sample in a study of blood T cell repertoires in COVID-19. The protocol was immunoSEQ multiplex PCR, while the TCRdb copy is restricted to in-frame clones and leaves out a portion. This sample yields about 170,000 clones, of which approximately 82% are seen a single time; about 4.4% belongs to the top ten. Sequencing was done on a sample of PBMCs or T cells enriched from blood (not recorded which). These receptors originate from a woman in her forties or fifties who had recovered from COVID-19.

This clone was found once. The rearrangement joins TRBV9 to TRBJ2-1, with 11 bases identical to TRBD2. Trimming removed 0 bases from V and 6 bases from J; junction bases left unmatched: 2. Germline-derived CDR1 and CDR2 are SGDLS and YYNGEE. The CDR3 length is 15 residues. The CDR3 nucleotides read TGTGCCAGCAGCGTAGGCACTAGCGGGAGCAATGAGCAGTTCTTC. Amino acids: CASSVGTSGSNEQFF.

The genes are TRBV19 and TRBJ1-2; a possible D gene is TRBD1 (5 bases). CDR3 length: 13 residues. V lost 7 bases and J lost 1, with 10 bases in between. Germline CDR1 reads LNHDA; CDR2 reads SQIVND (reference sequence). The CDR3 reads CASTRQSNYGYTF. In DNA form, the CDR3 reads TGTGCCAGTACCCGACAGAGTAACTATGGCTACACCTTC.

The V and J genes are TRBV6-5 and TRBJ1-2; 9 bases are shared with TRBD1. V was clipped by 4 bases and J by 7 bases; unmatched bases: 4. CDR1 is MNHEY and CDR2 is SVGAGI in the germline V gene. The CDR3 is 13 residues long. Here the CDR3 DNA reads TGTGCCAGCAGTTCGGGACAGGGCAGTGGCTACACCTTC. Residues: CASSSGQGSGYTF.

The table lists this clone with a few counts. This sequence joins TRBV7-2 and TRBJ1-2; 11 nucleotides align to TRBD1. Germline CDR1 is SGHTA and CDR2 is FQGNSA. The CDR3 has 16 residues. With V trimmed by 0 bases and J by 4 bases, 4 bases remained unmatched. The chain's CDR3 is CASSLAGTGGPYGYTF. CDR3 bases: TGTGCCAGCAGCTTAGCGGGGACAGGGGGACCCTATGGCTACACCTTC.

The J gene is TRBJ1-5, the V gene TRBV6-6, with TRBD1 identical over 10 bases. V was clipped by 5 bases and J by 2 bases; unmatched bases: 12. Germline V gives CDR1 MNHNY, CDR2 SVGAGI (reference sequence). CDR3 length: 18 residues. CDR3 coding DNA: TGTGCCAGCAGTCCTCGGACAGGGGGGAAGTCCCGCAATCAGCCCCAGCATTTT. It is translated as CASSPRTGGKSRNQPQHF.

This rearrangement joins TRBV28 to TRBJ1-3; tentatively, D is TRBD1 (5 bases). The CDR3 spans 14 residues. Germline CDR1 reads MDHEN; CDR2 reads SYDVKM. V lost 5 bases, J lost 3 bases, and 11 bases lay in between. The CDR3 DNA reads TGTGCCAGCAGTCCGCGGGGGTTTGGAAACACCATATATTTT. Its protein product is CASSPRGFGNTIYF.

This clone was observed a handful of times. The V gene is TRBV3-1 (or the pseudogene TRBV3-2), the J gene TRBJ1-2; perhaps TRBD1 as D (6 bases). Deletions cut 2 bases from V and 6 bases from J, with 13 bases between. The CDR3 runs 14 residues. Germline V gives CDR1 LGHDT, CDR2 YNNKEL (reference sequence). The chain's CDR3 is CASSQPPGVDGYTF. CDR3 in DNA: TGTGCCAGCAGCCAACCCCCAGGGGTTGATGGCTACACCTTC.

V and J are TRBV7-2 and TRBJ1-1, with D possibly matching TRBD1 (5 bases). The CDR3 is 14 residues long. Trimming took 2 bases from V and 6 from J, leaving 13 bases between them. The germline V gene encodes CDR1 SGHTA and CDR2 FQGNSA. CDR3 sequence: CASSLIQGLSEAFF. The CDR3 nucleotides are TGTGCCAGCAGCTTAATCCAGGGTTTGTCTGAAGCTTTCTTT.

The chain couples TRBV28 to TRBJ1-5; D is possibly TRBD1 (6 bases). V was pared by 6 bases and J by 2 bases, with 11 bases between. Germline values: CDR1 MDHEN, CDR2 SYDVKM. CDR3 size: 14 residues. The CDR3 region has the DNA TGTGCCAGCAGGCTCAGGGGCGGCAATCAGCCCCAGCATTTT. It translates to CASRLRGGNQPQHF.